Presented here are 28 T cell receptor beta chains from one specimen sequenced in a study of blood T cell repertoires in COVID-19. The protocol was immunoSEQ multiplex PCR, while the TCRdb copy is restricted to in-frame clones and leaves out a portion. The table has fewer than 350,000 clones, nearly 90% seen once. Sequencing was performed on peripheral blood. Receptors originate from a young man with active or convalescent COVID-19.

The CDR3 coding sequence is TGCGCCAGCAGCCAAGTGGGACAGGGTCTGAGAAAACTGTTTTTT. Protein product: CASSQVGQGLRKLFF. This chain uses TRBV4-1 with TRBJ1-4; 9 bases match TRBD1. CDR1 and CDR2 from the germline V gene are MGHRA and YSYEKL. The J segment lost 10 bases and the V segment lost 1 base, leaving 7 bases of the junction unmatched. CDR3 size: 15 residues.

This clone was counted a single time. CDR3 DNA: TGTGCCAGTAGTCCTTGGACAGGGGGACGGTCACCCCTCCACTTT. Translating gives CASSPWTGGRSPLHF. The gene calls are TRBV19 and TRBJ1-6, with 10 bases that match TRBD1. CDR1 is LNHDA and CDR2 is SQIVND in the germline V gene (reference sequence). CDR3 length equals 15 residues. The junction had 8 bases not matched to a gene; V was cut back by 5 bases and J by 10 bases.

CDR3 in amino acids: CASSQSTEDGYTF. CDR3 bases: TGTGCCAGCAGCCAATCAACAGAAGATGGCTACACCTTC. This sequence joins TRBV16 and TRBJ1-2; D unresolved. This CDR3 contains 13 residues. V was pared by 0 bases and J by 6 bases, with 8 bases between. CDR1 is KGHSY and CDR2 is FQNENV in the germline V gene.

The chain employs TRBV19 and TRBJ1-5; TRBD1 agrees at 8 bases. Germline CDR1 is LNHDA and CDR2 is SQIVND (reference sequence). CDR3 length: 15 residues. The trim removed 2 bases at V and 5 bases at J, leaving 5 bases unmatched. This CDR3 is CASSITGTGDQPQHF. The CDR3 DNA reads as TGTGCCAGTAGTATAACCGGGACAGGTGATCAGCCCCAGCATTTT.

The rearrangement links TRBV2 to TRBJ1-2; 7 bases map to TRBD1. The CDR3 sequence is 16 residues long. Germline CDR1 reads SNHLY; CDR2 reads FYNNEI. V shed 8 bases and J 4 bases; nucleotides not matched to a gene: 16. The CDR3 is CASDKDRPVEGYGYTF. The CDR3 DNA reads TGTGCCAGCGATAAGGACAGGCCAGTCGAGGGCTATGGCTACACCTTC.

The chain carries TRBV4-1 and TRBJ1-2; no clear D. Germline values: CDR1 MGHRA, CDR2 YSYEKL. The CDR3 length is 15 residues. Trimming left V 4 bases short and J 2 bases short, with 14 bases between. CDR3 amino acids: CASSPVGVRNYGYTF. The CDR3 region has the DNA TGCGCCAGCAGCCCCGTAGGAGTGCGCAACTATGGCTACACCTTC.

The CDR3 spells CASSPTSGGNYEQYF. The CDR3 DNA reads as TGTGCCAGCAGCCCAACTAGCGGGGGAAACTACGAGCAGTACTTC. The chain couples TRBV7-6 to TRBJ2-7; 11 positions agree with TRBD2. There are 15 residues in the CDR3. CDR1 is SGHVS, CDR2 FNYEAQ, per germline. V shed 5 bases and J 3 bases; nucleotides not matched to a gene: 6. The variable domain in full, with the rest retrieved from reference TRBV7-6 and TRBJ2-7, is GAGVSQSPRYKVTKRGQDVALRCDPISGHVSLYWYRQALGQGPEFLTYFNYEAQQDKSGLPNDRFSAERPEGSISTLTIQRTEQRDSAMYRCASSPTSGGNYEQYFGPGTRLTVT.

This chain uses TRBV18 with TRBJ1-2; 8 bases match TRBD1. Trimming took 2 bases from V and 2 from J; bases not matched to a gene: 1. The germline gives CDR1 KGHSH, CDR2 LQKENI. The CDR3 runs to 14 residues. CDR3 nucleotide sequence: TGTGCCAGCTCACCAAGGACAGGGAACTATGGCTACACCTTC. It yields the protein CASSPRTGNYGYTF.

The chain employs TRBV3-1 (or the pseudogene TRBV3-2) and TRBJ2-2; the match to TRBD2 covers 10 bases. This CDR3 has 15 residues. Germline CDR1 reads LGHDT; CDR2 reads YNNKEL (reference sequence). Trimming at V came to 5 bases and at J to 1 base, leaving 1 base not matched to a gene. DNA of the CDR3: TGTGCCAGCAGCGCTAGCGGGGGGAACACCGGGGAGCTGTTTTTT. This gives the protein CASSASGGNTGELFF.

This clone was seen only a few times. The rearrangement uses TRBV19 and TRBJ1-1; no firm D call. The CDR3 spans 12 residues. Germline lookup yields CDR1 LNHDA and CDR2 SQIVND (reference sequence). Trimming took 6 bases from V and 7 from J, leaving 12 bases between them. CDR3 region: CASRRPAGEAFF. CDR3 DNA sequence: TGTGCCAGTAGGCGACCAGCGGGTGAAGCTTTCTTT.

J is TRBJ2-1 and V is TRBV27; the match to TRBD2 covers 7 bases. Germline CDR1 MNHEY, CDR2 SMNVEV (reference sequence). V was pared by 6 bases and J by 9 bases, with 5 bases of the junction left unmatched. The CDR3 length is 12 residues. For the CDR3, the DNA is TGTGCCAGCAGAGAAAGCGGGGTTGAGCAGTTCTTC. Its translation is CASRESGVEQFF.

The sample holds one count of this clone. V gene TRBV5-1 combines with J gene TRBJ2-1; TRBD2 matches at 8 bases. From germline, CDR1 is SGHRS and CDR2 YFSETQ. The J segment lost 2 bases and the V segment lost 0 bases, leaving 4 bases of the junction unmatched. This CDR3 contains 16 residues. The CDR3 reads CASSLDRAGAYNEQFF. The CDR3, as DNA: TGCGCCAGCAGCTTGGATCGAGCGGGGGCCTACAATGAGCAGTTCTTC.

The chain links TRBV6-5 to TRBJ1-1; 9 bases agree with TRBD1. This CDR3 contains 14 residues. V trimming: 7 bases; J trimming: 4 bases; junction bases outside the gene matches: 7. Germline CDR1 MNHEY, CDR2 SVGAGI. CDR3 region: CASNRGPGATEAFF. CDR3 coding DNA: TGTGCCAGCAACAGGGGGCCGGGGGCCACTGAAGCTTTCTTT.

CDR3 region: CASGSPSGGATLRLFF. Written as DNA, the CDR3 is TGTGCTAGTGGTTCCCCTTCAGGGGGCGCGACACTTCGACTGTTTTTT. V usage is TRBV12-5 and J usage is TRBJ1-4, with TRBD1 matching 8 bases. Germline lookup yields CDR1 LGHNT and CDR2 FRNRAP. CDR3 size: 16 residues. J was trimmed by 13 bases and V by 4 bases; bases with no gene match: 17.

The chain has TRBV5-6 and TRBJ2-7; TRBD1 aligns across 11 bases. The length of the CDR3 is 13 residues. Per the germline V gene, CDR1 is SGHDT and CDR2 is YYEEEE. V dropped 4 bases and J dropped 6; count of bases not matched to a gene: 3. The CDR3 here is CASSPGTGGEQYF. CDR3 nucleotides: TGTGCCAGCAGCCCCGGGACAGGGGGCGAGCAGTACTTC. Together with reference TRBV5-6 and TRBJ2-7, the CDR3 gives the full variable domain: DAGVTQSPTHLIKTRGQQVTLRCSPKSGHDTVSWYQQALGQGPQFIFQYYEEEERQRGNFPDRFSGHQFPNYSSELNVNALLLGDSALYLCASSPGTGGEQYFGPGTRLTVT.

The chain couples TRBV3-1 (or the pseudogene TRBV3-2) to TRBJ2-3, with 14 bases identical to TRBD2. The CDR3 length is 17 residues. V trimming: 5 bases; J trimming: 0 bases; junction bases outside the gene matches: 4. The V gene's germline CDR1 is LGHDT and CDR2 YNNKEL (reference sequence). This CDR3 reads CASSKGLAGVSTDTQYF. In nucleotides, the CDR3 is TGTGCCAGCAGCAAGGGACTAGCGGGGGTTAGCACAGATACGCAGTATTTT.

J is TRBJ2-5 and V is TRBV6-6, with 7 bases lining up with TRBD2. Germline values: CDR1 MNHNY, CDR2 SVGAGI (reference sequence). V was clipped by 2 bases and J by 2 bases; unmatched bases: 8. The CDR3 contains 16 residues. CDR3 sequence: CASSYTGGGDQETQYF. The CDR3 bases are TGTGCCAGCAGTTACACGGGAGGCGGAGATCAAGAGACCCAGTACTTC.

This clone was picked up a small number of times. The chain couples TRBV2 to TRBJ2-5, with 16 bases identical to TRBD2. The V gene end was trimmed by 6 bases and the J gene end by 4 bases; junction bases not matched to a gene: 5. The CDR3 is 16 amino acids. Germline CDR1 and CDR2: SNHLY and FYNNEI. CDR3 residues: CASRRGLAGGRETQYF. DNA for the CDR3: TGTGCCAGCAGGAGGGGACTAGCGGGGGGGCGAGAGACCCAGTACTTC.

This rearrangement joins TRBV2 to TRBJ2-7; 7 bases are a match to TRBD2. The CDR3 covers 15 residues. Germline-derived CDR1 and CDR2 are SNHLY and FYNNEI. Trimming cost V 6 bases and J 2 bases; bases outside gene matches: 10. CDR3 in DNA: TGTGCCAGCAGCCAGTGGGGGGGAAGCGCCTACGAGCAGTACTTC. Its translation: CASSQWGGSAYEQYF.

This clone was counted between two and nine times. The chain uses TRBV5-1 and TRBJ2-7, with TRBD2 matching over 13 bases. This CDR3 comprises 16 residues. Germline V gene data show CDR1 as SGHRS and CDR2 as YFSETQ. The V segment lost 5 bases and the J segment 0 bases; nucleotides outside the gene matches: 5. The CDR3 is CASRTSGGSTSYEQYF. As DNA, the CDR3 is TGCGCCAGCAGGACTAGCGGGGGGTCGACCTCCTACGAGCAGTACTTC. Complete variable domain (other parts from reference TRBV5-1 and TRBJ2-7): KAGVTQTPRYLIKTRGQQVTLSCSPISGHRSVSWYQQTPGQGLQFLFEYFSETQRNKGNFPGRFSGRQFSNSRSEMNVSTLELGDSALYLCASRTSGGSTSYEQYFGPGTRLTVT.

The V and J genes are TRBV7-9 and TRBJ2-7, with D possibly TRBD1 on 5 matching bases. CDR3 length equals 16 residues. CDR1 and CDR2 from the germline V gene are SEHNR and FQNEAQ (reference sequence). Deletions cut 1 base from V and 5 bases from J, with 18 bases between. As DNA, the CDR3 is TGTGCCAGCAGCTTAGAAGGGGTTTTAACGCGACACGAGCAGTACTTC. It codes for CASSLEGVLTRHEQYF.

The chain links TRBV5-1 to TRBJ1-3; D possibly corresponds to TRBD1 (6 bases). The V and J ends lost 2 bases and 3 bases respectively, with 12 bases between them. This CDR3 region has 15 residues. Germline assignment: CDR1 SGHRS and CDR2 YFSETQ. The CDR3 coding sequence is TGCGCCAGCAGCTTTTCAGGGGAAGGTGGAAACACCATATATTTT. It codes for CASSFSGEGGNTIYF. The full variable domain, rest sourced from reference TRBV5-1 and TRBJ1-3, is KAGVTQTPRYLIKTRGQQVTLSCSPISGHRSVSWYQQTPGQGLQFLFEYFSETQRNKGNFPGRFSGRQFSNSRSEMNVSTLELGDSALYLCASSFSGEGGNTIYFGEGSWLTVV.

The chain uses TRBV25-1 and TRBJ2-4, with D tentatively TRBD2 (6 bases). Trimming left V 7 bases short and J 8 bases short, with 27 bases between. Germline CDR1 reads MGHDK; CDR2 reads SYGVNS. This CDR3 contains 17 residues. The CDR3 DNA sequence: TGTGCCAGCACCGGCGCCCGCGACGGGGAACGGAGGGACATTCAGTACTTC. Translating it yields CASTGARDGERRDIQYF.

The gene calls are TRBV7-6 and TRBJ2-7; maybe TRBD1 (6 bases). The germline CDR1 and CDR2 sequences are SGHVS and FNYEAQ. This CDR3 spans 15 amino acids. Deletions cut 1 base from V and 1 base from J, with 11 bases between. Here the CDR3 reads CASSLGQDPSYEQYF. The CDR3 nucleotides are TGTGCCAGCAGCTTAGGACAGGACCCTTCCTACGAGCAGTACTTC.

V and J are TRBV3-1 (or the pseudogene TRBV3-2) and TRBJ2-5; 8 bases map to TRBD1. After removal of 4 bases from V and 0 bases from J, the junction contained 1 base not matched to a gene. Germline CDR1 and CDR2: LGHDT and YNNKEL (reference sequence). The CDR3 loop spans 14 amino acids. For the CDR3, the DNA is TGTGCCAGCAGCCGACAGGGGTACCAAGAGACCCAGTACTTC. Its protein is CASSRQGYQETQYF.

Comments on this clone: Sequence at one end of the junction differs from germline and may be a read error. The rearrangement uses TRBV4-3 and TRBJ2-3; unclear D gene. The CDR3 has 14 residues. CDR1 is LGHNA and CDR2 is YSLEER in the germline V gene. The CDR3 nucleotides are TGCGCCAGCAGCCAAGAGTTCAGCACAGATACACAGTATTTT. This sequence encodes CASSQEFSTDTQYF.

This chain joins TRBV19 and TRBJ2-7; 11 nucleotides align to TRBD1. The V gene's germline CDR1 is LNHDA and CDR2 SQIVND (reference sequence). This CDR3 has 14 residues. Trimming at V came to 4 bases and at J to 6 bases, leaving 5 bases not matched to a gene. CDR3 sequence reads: CASSTGTGGPEQYF. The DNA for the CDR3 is TGTGCCAGTAGTACCGGGACAGGGGGACCCGAGCAGTACTTC. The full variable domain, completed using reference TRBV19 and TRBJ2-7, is DGGITQSPKYLFRKEGQNVTLSCEQNLNHDAMYWYRQDPGQGLRLIYYSQIVNDFQKGDIAEGYSVSREKKESFPLTVTSAQKNPTAFYLCASSTGTGGPEQYFGPGTRLTVT.

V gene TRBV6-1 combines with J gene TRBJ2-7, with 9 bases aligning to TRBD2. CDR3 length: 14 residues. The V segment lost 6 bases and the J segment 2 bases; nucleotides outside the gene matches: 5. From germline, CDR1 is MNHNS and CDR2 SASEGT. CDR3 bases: TGTGCCAGCAGCAGAGCGGGGGGAACCTACGAGCAGTACTTC. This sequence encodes CASSRAGGTYEQYF.